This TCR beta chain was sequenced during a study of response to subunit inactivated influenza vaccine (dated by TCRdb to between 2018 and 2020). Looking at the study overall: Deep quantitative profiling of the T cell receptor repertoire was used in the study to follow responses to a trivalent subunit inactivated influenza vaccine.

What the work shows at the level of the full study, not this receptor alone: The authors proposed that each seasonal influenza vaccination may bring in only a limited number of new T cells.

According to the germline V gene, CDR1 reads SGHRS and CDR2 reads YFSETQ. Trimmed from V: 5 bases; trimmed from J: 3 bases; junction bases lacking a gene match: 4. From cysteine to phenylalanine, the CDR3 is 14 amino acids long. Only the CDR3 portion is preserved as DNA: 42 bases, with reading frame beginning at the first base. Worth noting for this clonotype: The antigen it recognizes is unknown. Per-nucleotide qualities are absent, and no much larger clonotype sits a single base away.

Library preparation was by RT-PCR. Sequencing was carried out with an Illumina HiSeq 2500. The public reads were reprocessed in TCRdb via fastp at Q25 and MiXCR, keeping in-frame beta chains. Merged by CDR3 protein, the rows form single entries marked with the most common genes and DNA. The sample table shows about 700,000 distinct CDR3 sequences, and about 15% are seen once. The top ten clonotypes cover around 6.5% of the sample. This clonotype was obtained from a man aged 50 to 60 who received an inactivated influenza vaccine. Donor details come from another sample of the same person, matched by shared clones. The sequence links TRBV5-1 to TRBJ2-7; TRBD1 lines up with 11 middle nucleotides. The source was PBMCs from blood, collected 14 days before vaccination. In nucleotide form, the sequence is TGCGCCAGCAGGACCGGGACAGGGGGCTACGAGCAGTACTTC. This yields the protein CASRTGTGGYEQYF.